Here is one T cell receptor (beta chain) with its context. The assay was immunoSEQ multiplex PCR, and TCRdb's table has in-frame clones only and misses some. The sample records about 120,000 clones, 75% to 90% being singletons. The data originate from a study of T cell responses to AZD1222 COVID-19 vaccine. This clonotype was obtained from an adult who received the AZD1222 COVID-19 vaccine. The specimen was peripheral blood, collected 28 days after the second AZD1222 dose.

The CDR3 spells CASSLGPGTGEETQYF. The CDR3 DNA sequence: TGTGCCAGCAGTTTAGGCCCAGGGACAGGGGAAGAGACCCAGTACTTC. The gene calls are TRBV27 and TRBJ2-5; 10 bases agree with TRBD1. From germline, CDR1 is MNHEY and CDR2 SMNVEV (reference sequence). CDR3 length: 16 residues. V lost 2 bases and J lost 3; bases outside the gene matches: 6.